This T cell receptor beta chain appears in the sequencing data of a study of T cells after yellow fever vaccination. MiXCR was run by TCRdb on the 5' RACE reads, yielding one entry per CDR3 protein. The sample consists of about 120,000 distinct CDR3 sequences, over 8% of them appearing once. V shed 2 bases, J shed 6 bases, and the junction held 2 bases outside the gene matches. The CDR3 runs to 13 residues. Germline-derived CDR1 and CDR2 are SGHDT and YYEEEE. This clonotype was seen more than once but under ten times. This TCR was sampled from a man aged 18 to 29 who received the YFV17D yellow fever vaccine. Sequencing was performed on CD8+ T cells sorted from PBMCs, taken on the day of the yellow fever booster vaccination. V usage is TRBV5-6 and J usage is TRBJ2-7; 10 bases map to TRBD2. The chain's CDR3 is CASSFGTSVEQYF. The DNA of the CDR3 is TGTGCCAGCAGCTTTGGGACTAGCGTCGAGCAGTACTTC. The full variable domain, its missing parts supplied by reference TRBV5-6 and TRBJ2-7, is DAGVTQSPTHLIKTRGQQVTLRCSPKSGHDTVSWYQQALGQGPQFIFQYYEEEERQRGNFPDRFSGHQFPNYSSELNVNALLLGDSALYLCASSFGTSVEQYFGPGTRLTVT.